The 5 T cell receptor beta chains below were found in one sample sequenced in a study of T cells after yellow fever vaccination. TCRdb used MiXCR to reprocess the 5' RACE reads, holding one entry per CDR3 protein. Of around 590,000 distinct CDR3 sequences in the sample, 9% to 15% were seen once. This material consisted of PBMCs, taken on the day of the yellow fever booster vaccination. The receptors originated from a young man who received the YFV17D yellow fever vaccine.

The V and J genes are TRBV10-3 and TRBJ2-7; 10 bases are a match to TRBD2. CDR1 and CDR2 (germline): ENHRY, SYGVKD. CDR3 size: 11 residues. The V segment lost 8 bases and the J segment 7 bases; nucleotides outside the gene matches: 2. In DNA, the CDR3 is TGTGCCATCCTAGCGGGAGTGGAGCAGTACTTC. This translates into CAILAGVEQYF.

The sample holds a few counts of this clonotype. The V gene is TRBV28, the J gene TRBJ2-4; 8 bases agree with TRBD1. The CDR3 runs 15 residues. The germline gives CDR1 MDHEN, CDR2 SYDVKM. Trimming took 1 base from V and 5 from J; bases not matched to a gene: 4. The CDR3 reads CASSLLDRVQNIQYF. The DNA of the CDR3 is TGTGCCAGCAGTTTATTGGACAGGGTCCAAAACATTCAGTACTTC.

The chain joins TRBV7-2 to TRBJ2-7; 12 nucleotides line up with TRBD2. J was trimmed by 2 bases and V by 6 bases; bases with no gene match: 8. The CDR3 length is 16 residues. Looked up from germline, CDR1 is SGHTA and CDR2 is FQGNSA. The CDR3 bases are TGTGCCAGCAGTTTACTAGCGGGAGGTTGGGCCTACGAGCAGTACTTC. This sequence encodes CASSLLAGGWAYEQYF.

This clonotype was counted a few times. The chain employs TRBV6-1 and TRBJ2-1, with TRBD2 identical over 8 bases. J gave up 3 bases and V 6 bases, and 7 bases lay outside the gene matches. The V gene's germline CDR1 is MNHNS and CDR2 SASEGT. The CDR3 extends over 15 amino acids. CDR3: CASSPGLELYNEQFF. CDR3 coding DNA: TGTGCCAGCAGCCCGGGACTAGAACTCTACAATGAGCAGTTCTTC.

The table lists this clonotype with many counts. This sequence joins TRBV30 and TRBJ1-2; D unresolved. The CDR3 extends over 14 amino acids. CDR1 and CDR2 from the germline V gene are GTSNPN and SVGIG (reference sequence). The V end was cut by 2 bases, the J end by 8 bases, with 18 bases between. CDR3 amino acids: CAWSQRRAREGYTF. CDR3 DNA: TGTGCCTGGAGTCAAAGACGGGCCCGGGAGGGCTACACCTTC.